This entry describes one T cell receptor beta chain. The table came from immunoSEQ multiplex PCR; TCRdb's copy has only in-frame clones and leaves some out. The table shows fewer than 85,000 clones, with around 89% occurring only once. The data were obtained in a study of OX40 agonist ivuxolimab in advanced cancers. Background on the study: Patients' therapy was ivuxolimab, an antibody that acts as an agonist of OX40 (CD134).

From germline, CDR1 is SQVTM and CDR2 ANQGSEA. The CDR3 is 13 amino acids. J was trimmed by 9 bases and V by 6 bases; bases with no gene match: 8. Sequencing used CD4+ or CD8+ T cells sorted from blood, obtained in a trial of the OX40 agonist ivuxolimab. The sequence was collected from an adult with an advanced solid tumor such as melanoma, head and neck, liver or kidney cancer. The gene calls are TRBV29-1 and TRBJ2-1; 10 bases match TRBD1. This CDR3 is CSVSGTGDGEQFF. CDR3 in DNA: TGCAGCGTCTCCGGGACAGGGGACGGTGAGCAGTTCTTC.